This T cell receptor (beta chain) was identified during a study of shared T cell receptors in the human thymus. This clone was observed a handful of times. CDR3 length: 13 amino acids. CDR1 is SGHRS and CDR2 is YFSETQ in the germline V gene. Trimming stripped 5 bases from V and 4 bases from J, with 12 bases between. Sequencing used immunoSEQ multiplex PCR; TCRdb keeps in-frame clones, though not all of them. Here the sample spans some 700,000 clones, 70% to 90% being singletons. This same sample was also part of a study on human thymus T cells. That paper notes: Donors were healthy Finnish infants having corrective surgery for congenital heart defects. Thymic and blood repertoires seemed to favor certain V and J genes.

This chain joins TRBV5-1 and TRBJ1-2, with a tentative D call TRBD1 (6 bases). This receptor was taken from a girl under three years old with a congenital heart defect. The specimen sequenced was thymocytes. The CDR3 DNA follows: TGCGCCAGCAGGGGGTCACAGGGCTATGGCTACACCTTC. Encoded protein: CASRGSQGYGYTF.